The clone carrying this T cell receptor beta chain has a handful of counts. Its specificity is not known. The record originates from a study of CD8 T cells in ankylosing spondylitis. MiXCR, applied by TCRdb to the 5' RACE reads, yields one record per CDR3 protein. This sample yields hundreds of thousands of distinct CDR3 sequences, of which over 9.5% are seen a single time; under 7.5% belongs to the top ten. Regarding the study as a whole: A TCR beta motif made of several highly homologous variants seemed typical of ankylosing spondylitis blood. Within matched ankylosing spondylitis synovial fluid, disease-linked clones were reportedly significantly enriched. Past studies reported some motif variants in reactive arthritis synovial fluid and blood.

The source of this sequence is a male donor with ankylosing spondylitis. The specimen sequenced was blood, either unsorted or a sorted T cell fraction (not recorded which).

The CDR3 sequence is CASSLTGGWSVGYTF. The CDR3 nucleotides are TGTGCCAGCAGTTTGACAGGGGGTTGGTCTGTTGGCTACACCTTC. V usage is TRBV7-9 and J usage is TRBJ1-2, with 9 bases lining up with TRBD1. CDR1 is SEHNR, CDR2 FQNEAQ, per germline (reference sequence). V lost 6 bases and J lost 7; bases outside the gene matches: 12. This CDR3 spans 15 amino acids.